The clone carrying this TCR beta chain was found a few times. Antigen: not known. One end of the junction is discordant with germline, which a read error may explain. Individual cDNA molecules had unique molecular identifiers attached to them by the library. TCRdb called the RACE reads again in MiXCR, with one record for every CDR3 protein. The sample lists about 380,000 distinct CDR3 sequences, about 6% seen once, with around 6% in the top ten. The germline CDR1 and CDR2 sequences are SGHTA and FQGNSA. This CDR3 spans 15 amino acids. The time point here: patch test 2, 6 weeks after DPC sensitization. The treatment is: therapeutic diphenylcyclopropenone sensitization with weekly scalp DPC. The record originates from a study of human T cells and chemical hapten exposure. Study overall: All patients underwent weekly scalp dosing with diphenylcyclopropenone for the full approximately 23-week study.

Findings and caveats of the study: The number of TCRs above 1 in 1000 frequency did not change after DPC sensitization. While controls formed fewer of them, expanded TCRs formed significantly more large CDR3 similarity clusters.

The input for sequencing was whole blood, taken in connection with sensitization to the hapten diphenylcyclopropenone (DPC). The V call is TRBV7-2, the J call TRBJ2-2, with a possible D match to TRBD1 (7 bases). The sequence derives from a woman younger than 30 with alopecia areata. Some clones in this sample may be carry-over from other donors' samples. The CDR3 DNA is TGTGCCAGCAGCACCCGACAGGGCGGGACCGGGGAGCCGTTTTTT. It encodes CASSTRQGGTGEPFF.